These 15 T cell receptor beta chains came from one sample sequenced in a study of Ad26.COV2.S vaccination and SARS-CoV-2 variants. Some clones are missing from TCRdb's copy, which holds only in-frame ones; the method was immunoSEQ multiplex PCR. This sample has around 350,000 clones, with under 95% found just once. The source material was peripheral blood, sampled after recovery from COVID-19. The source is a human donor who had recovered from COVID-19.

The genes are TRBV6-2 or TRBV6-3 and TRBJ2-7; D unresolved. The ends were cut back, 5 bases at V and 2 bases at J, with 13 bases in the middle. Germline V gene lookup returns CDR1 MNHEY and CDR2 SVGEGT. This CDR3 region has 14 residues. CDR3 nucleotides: TGTGCCAGCAGTACAACTGTGTTGCCCTACGAGCAGTACTTC. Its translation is CASSTTVLPYEQYF.

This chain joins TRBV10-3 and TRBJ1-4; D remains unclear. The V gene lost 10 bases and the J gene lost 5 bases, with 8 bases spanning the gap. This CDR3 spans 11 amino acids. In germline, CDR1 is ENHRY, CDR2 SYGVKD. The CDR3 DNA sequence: TGTGCCACCGGGATCAATGAAAAACTGTTTTTT. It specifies CATGINEKLFF.

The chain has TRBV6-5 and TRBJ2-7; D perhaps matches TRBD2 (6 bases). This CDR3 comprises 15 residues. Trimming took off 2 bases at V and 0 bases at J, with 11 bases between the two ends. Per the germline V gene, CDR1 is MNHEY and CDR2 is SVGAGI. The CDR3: CASSYDREPSYEQYF. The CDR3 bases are TGTGCCAGCAGTTACGACCGGGAGCCCTCCTACGAGCAGTACTTC.

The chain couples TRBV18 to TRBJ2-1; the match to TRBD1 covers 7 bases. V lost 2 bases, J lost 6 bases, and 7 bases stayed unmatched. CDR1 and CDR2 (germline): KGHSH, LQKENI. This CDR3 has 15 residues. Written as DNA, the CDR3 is TGTGCCAGCTCACCATCGACAGGGCCTGTCAATGAGCAGTTCTTC. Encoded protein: CASSPSTGPVNEQFF.

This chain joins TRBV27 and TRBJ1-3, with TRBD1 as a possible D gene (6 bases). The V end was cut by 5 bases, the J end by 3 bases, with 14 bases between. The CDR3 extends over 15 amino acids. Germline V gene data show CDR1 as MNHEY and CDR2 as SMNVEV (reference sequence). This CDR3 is CASSVQGTVGNTIYF. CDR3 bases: TGTGCCAGCAGTGTACAGGGAACTGTTGGAAACACCATATATTTT.

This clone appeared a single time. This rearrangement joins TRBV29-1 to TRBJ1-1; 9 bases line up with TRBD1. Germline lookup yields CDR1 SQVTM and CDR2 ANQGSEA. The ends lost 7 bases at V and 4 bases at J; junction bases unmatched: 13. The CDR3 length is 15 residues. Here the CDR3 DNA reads TGCAGCGCCAAGGCCAGGACAGGGGCTTTCACTGAAGCTTTCTTT. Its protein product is CSAKARTGAFTEAFF.

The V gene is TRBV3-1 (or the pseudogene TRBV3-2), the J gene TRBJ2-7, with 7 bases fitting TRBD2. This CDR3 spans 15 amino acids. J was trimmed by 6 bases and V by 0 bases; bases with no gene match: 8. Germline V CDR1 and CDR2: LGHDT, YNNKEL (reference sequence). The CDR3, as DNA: TGTGCCAGCAGCCAAGATCGCGGGGGAGGGGCCGAGCAGTACTTC. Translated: CASSQDRGGGAEQYF.

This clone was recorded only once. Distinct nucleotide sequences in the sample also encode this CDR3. The chain's CDR3 is CASSIGSSYNEQFF. The DNA of the CDR3 is TGTGCCAGTAGTATAGGAAGCTCCTACAATGAGCAGTTCTTC. The rearrangement links TRBV19 to TRBJ2-1, with D unclear. The germline V gene encodes CDR1 LNHDA and CDR2 SQIVND (reference sequence). V was cut by 1 base and J by 0 bases, with 4 bases left in between. The CDR3 loop spans 14 amino acids.

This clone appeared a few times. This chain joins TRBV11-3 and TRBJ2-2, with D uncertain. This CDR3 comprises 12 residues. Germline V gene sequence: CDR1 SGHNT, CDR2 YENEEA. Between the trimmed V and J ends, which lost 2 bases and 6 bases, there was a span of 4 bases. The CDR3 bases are TGTGCCAGCAGCTTACTCTCCGGGGAGCTGTTTTTT. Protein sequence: CASSLLSGELFF.

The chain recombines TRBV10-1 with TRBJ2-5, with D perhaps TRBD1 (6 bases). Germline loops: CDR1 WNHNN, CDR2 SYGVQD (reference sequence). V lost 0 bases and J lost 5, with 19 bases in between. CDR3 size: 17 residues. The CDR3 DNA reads TGCGCCAGCAGTGAGTCGATAGGGGGACCCGTTGAGGAGACCCAGTACTTC. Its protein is CASSESIGGPVEETQYF.

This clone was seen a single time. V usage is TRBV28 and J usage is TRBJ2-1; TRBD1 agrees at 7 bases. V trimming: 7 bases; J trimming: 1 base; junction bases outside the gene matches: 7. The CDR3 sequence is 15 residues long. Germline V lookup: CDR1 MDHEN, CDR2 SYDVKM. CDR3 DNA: TGTGCCAGCAAAGAGGGGGCGAAATCCTACAATGAGCAGTTCTTC. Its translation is CASKEGAKSYNEQFF.

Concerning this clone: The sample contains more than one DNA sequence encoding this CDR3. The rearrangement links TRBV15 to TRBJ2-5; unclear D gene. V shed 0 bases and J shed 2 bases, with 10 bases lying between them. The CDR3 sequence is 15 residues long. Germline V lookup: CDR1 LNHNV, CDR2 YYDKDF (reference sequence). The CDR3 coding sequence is TGTGCCACCAGCAGAGATCGAACTATACAAGAGACCCAGTACTTC. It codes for CATSRDRTIQETQYF.

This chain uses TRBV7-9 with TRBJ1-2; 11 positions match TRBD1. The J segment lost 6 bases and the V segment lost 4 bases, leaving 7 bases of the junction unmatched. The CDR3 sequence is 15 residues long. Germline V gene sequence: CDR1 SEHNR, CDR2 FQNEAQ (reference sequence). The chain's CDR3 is CASSYGQGAQDGYTF. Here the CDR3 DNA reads TGTGCCAGCAGCTATGGACAGGGGGCGCAGGATGGCTACACCTTC.

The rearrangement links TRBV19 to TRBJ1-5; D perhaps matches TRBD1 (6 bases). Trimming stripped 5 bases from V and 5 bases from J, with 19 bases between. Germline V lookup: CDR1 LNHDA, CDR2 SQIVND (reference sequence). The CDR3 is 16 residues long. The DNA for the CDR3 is TGTGCCAGTAGTGATTACGGGGGGGCCCTATATCAGCCCCAGCATTTT. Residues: CASSDYGGALYQPQHF.

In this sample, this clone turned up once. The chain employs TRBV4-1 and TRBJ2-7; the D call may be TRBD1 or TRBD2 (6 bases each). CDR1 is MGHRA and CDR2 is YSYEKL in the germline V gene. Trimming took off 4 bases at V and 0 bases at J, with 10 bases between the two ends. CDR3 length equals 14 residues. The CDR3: CASSLRGASYEQYF. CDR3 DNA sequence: TGCGCCAGCAGCCTTAGGGGGGCCTCCTACGAGCAGTACTTC.